The 4 T cell receptor beta chains below come from one sample, sequenced in a study of shared clonotypes between healthy human individuals. Assay: immunoSEQ multiplex PCR; the TCRdb copy retains only in-frame clones and omits some. The data contain some 700,000 clones, around 90% of them seen just once; the ten biggest clones take up 30% to 40%. Material: memory CD8+ T cells from PBMCs. As to subset: CD45RO+ cells pooled with CCR7-negative TemRA cells. The receptors come from a man between 18 and 29 years old in good health. Some clones in this sample may be carry-over from other donors' samples.

This chain uses TRBV6-5 with TRBJ2-5, with 9 bases lining up with TRBD2. From germline, CDR1 is MNHEY and CDR2 SVGAGI. The CDR3 has 15 residues. Trimming cost V 6 bases and J 1 base; bases outside gene matches: 6. The CDR3 spells CASSASSGTQETQYF. The CDR3 DNA reads TGTGCCAGCAGCGCCTCTAGCGGGACCCAAGAGACCCAGTACTTC.

The chain links TRBV9 to TRBJ2-2; either TRBD1 or TRBD2 may supply D (5 bases each). Trimming left V 4 bases short and J 3 bases short, with 10 bases between. This CDR3 contains 14 residues. Germline loops: CDR1 SGDLS, CDR2 YYNGEE. Here the CDR3 DNA reads TGTGCCAGCAGCCGGGGCGGAGACACCGGGGAGCTGTTTTTT. Amino acid sequence: CASSRGGDTGELFF.

The CDR3: CASQGGVSYEQYF. The CDR3, as DNA: TGTGCCAGCCAAGGGGGGGTCTCCTACGAGCAGTACTTC. The chain uses TRBV7-9 and TRBJ2-7; weak D call: TRBD2 (7 bases). There are 13 residues in the CDR3. The V gene's germline CDR1 is SEHNR and CDR2 FQNEAQ (reference sequence). The V end lost 8 bases, the J end lost 0 bases, and 11 bases lay between the germline ends.

The gene calls are TRBV28 and TRBJ1-2; D is unclear. V gave up 3 bases and J gave up 0 bases, with 2 bases separating them. CDR1 MDHEN and CDR2 SYDVKM come from the germline V gene. This CDR3 is 12 amino acids long. CDR3 sequence reads: CASSLSNYGYTF. CDR3 DNA: TGTGCCAGCAGTTTGTCTAACTATGGCTACACCTTC.